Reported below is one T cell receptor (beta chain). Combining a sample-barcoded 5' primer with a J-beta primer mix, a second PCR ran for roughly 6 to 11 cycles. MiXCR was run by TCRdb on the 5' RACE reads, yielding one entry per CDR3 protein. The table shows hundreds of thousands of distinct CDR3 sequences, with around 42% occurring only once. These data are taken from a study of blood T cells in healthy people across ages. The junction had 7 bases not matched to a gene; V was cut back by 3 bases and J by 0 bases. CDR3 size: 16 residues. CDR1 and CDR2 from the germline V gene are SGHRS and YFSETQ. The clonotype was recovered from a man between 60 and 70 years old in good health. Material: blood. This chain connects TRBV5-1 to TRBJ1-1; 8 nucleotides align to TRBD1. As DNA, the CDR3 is TGCGCCAGCAGCTCGGGGACAGGAGACGTGAACACTGAAGCTTTCTTT. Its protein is CASSSGTGDVNTEAFF. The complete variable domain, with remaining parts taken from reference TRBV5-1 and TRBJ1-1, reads KAGVTQTPRYLIKTRGQQVTLSCSPISGHRSVSWYQQTPGQGLQFLFEYFSETQRNKGNFPGRFSGRQFSNSRSEMNVSTLELGDSALYLCASSSGTGDVNTEAFFGQGTRLTVV.